This entry concerns a single T cell receptor beta chain. Profiles of TCR beta VDJ and CDR3 were generated from a genomic DNA template. TCRdb re-analysed the reads in MiXCR, keeping a single row per CDR3 protein. The repertoire consists of fewer than 150,000 distinct CDR3 sequences, with around 46% occurring once and the leading ten covering about 2.7%. The germline CDR1 and CDR2 sequences are SGHTA and FQGNSA. V lost 2 bases, J lost 6 bases, and 8 bases lay in between. The CDR3 totals 13 residues. This record comes from a study of CD8+CD57+ T cells in acquired aplastic anemia. The sequenced material came from sorted CD4+, CD8+, or CD8+CD57+ T cells (not recorded which) from PBMCs. This receptor was obtained from a human donor in good health, serving as a control. This chain connects TRBV7-2 to TRBJ1-5, with D unclear. The CDR3 nucleotides are TGTGCCAGCAGCTTAATGGGGTTTCAGCCCCAGCATTTT. Protein product: CASSLMGFQPQHF.